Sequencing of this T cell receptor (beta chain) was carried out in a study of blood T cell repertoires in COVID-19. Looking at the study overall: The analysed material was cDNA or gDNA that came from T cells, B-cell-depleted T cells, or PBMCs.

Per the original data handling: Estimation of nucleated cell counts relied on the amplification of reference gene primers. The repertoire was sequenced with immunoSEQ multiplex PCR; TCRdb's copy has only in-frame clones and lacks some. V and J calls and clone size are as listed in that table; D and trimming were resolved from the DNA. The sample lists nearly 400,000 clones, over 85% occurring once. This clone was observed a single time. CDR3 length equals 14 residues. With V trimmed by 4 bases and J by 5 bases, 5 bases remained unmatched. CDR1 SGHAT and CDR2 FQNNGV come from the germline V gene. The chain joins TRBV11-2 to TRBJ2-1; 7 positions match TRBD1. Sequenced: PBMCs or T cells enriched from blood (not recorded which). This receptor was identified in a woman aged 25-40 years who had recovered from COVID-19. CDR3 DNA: TGTGCCAGCAGCTCGGGACAGCACCACAATGAGCAGTTCTTC. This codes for CASSSGQHHNEQFF.